This T cell receptor (beta chain) was observed in a study of T cells after yellow fever vaccination. The overall study: It was SMART-Seq v4 Ultra Low Input that prepared the fractions with low cell numbers. General study findings and limits: FACS-sorted repertoires could harbor abundant contaminating bulk-population clonotypes. A large majority of primary-vaccination clones showed up again after the booster (roughly 95% CD4, 88% CD8).

Details on this clonotype: The target antigen is unknown.

This CDR3 spans 17 amino acids. Germline trimming cut 4 bases from V and 3 bases from J; bases unmatched to any gene: 9. Germline-derived CDR1 and CDR2 are LGHDT and YNNKEL (reference sequence). In making TCR cDNA, 5'RACE template switching added a universal primer site and UMIs to it. TCRdb redid the calling of the 5' RACE reads with MiXCR, one entry per CDR3 protein. Of about 170,000 distinct CDR3 sequences listed, 11% are singletons. This rearrangement joins TRBV3-1 to TRBJ2-2; 9 bases fit TRBD2. The clonotype comes from a man aged 18 to 29 who received the YFV17D yellow fever vaccine. The sample was CD8+ T cells sorted from PBMCs, taken 15 days after the yellow fever booster vaccination. CDR3 protein: CASSPILTSGHTGELFF. CDR3 DNA: TGTGCCAGCAGCCCCATCCTGACTAGCGGCCACACCGGGGAGCTGTTTTTT.